A single sample is the source of the 27 T cell receptor beta chains below, sequenced in a study of T cell responses to AZD1222 COVID-19 vaccine. This table comes from immunoSEQ multiplex PCR, and its TCRdb copy is limited to in-frame clones, with some not included. In the table there are approximately 120,000 clones, approximately 85% of which are singletons. Here the sequenced sample was peripheral blood, taken 28 days after the second AZD1222 dose. The receptors originated from an adult who received the AZD1222 COVID-19 vaccine.

The chain joins TRBV2 to TRBJ2-3; TRBD2 is a possible D gene (5 bases). Germline CDR1 and CDR2: SNHLY and FYNNEI. The CDR3 is 15 residues long. Trimming shortened V by 3 bases and J by 0 bases, and 10 bases separated the two germline ends. This CDR3 reads CASSELGGSTDTQYF. CDR3 bases: TGTGCCAGCAGTGAGTTAGGCGGGAGCACAGATACGCAGTATTTT. Combining the CDR3 with reference TRBV2 and TRBJ2-3 gives the whole variable domain EPEVTQTPSHQVTQMGQEVILRCVPISNHLYFYWYRQILGQKVEFLVSFYNNEISEKSEIFDDQFSVERPDGSNFTLKIRSTKLEDSAMYFCASSELGGSTDTQYFGPGTRLTVL.

The V call is TRBV7-2, the J call TRBJ1-5, with D unclear. Between the trimmed V and J ends, which lost 5 bases and 0 bases, there was a span of 11 bases. This CDR3 region has 15 residues. The germline CDR1 and CDR2 sequences are SGHTA and FQGNSA. The CDR3 DNA reads TGTGCCAGCAGCCCGCAGGAGTATAGCAATCAGCCCCAGCATTTT. It is translated as CASSPQEYSNQPQHF.

The chain carries TRBV27 and TRBJ1-2; TRBD1 might be the D (6 bases). Germline V gene lookup returns CDR1 MNHEY and CDR2 SMNVEV (reference sequence). The length of the CDR3 is 14 residues. The ends were cut back, 0 bases at V and 6 bases at J, with 11 bases in the middle. In nucleotides, the CDR3 is TGTGCCAGCAGTTTATCCCCTTCAGGGGATGGCTACACCTTC. Its translation: CASSLSPSGDGYTF.

This clone was counted only a few times. CDR3 amino acids: CASSPLTAPNYGYTF. The CDR3 DNA reads as TGTGCCAGCAGCCCACTGACTGCACCTAACTATGGCTACACCTTC. V is TRBV14 and J is TRBJ1-2, with D uncertain. The V end lost 4 bases, the J end lost 0 bases, and 12 bases lay between the germline ends. Germline V CDR1 and CDR2: SGHDN, FVKESK. The CDR3 contains 15 residues.

This rearrangement joins TRBV10-2 to TRBJ1-1; D is undetermined. Looked up from germline, CDR1 is WSHSY and CDR2 is SAAADI. With 5 bases removed from V and 8 bases from J, the gap between germline ends came to 12 bases. This CDR3 has 12 amino acids. CDR3 DNA sequence: TGCGCCAGCAGTCTAAATACATGGGAAGCTTTCTTT. Translated, it gives CASSLNTWEAFF.

The chain links TRBV9 to TRBJ1-3; no reliable D call. The germline CDR1 and CDR2 sequences are SGDLS and YYNGEE. V lost 2 bases and J 2 bases, leaving 5 bases between the germline ends. CDR3 size: 13 residues. The CDR3 reads CASSVQAGNTIYF. CDR3 nucleotides: TGTGCCAGCAGCGTGCAGGCTGGAAACACCATATATTTT.

Of note for this clone: Other DNA variants within this sample encode the same CDR3. This sequence joins TRBV6-1 and TRBJ1-5; no clear D. This CDR3 is built from 14 residues. CDR1 is MNHNS, CDR2 SASEGT, per germline. V shed 2 bases and J shed 4 bases, with 9 bases lying between them. The CDR3 DNA is TGTGCCAGCAGTGAATTGGGGTCAAATCAGCCCCAGCATTTT. Amino acid sequence: CASSELGSNQPQHF.

J is TRBJ1-5 and V is TRBV7-8; maybe TRBD1 (5 bases). The V gene lost 3 bases and the J gene lost 3 bases, with 6 bases spanning the gap. The CDR3 has 13 amino acids. CDR1 is SGHVS and CDR2 is FQNEAQ in the germline V gene. The CDR3 spells CASSLDNNQPQHF. Written as DNA, the CDR3 is TGTGCCAGCAGCTTGGACAACAATCAGCCCCAGCATTTT.

The chain couples TRBV6-5 to TRBJ1-6; D is uncertain. The CDR3 has 14 amino acids. Per the germline V gene, CDR1 is MNHEY and CDR2 is SVGAGI. V was cut by 6 bases and J by 5 bases, with 11 bases left in between. CDR3 residues: CASSIPRDNSPLHF. Here the CDR3 DNA reads TGTGCCAGCAGCATTCCACGGGATAATTCACCCCTCCACTTT.

The rearrangement uses TRBV6-5 and TRBJ2-1, with D unresolved. This CDR3 region has 13 residues. Germline V gene lookup returns CDR1 MNHEY and CDR2 SVGAGI. The V end lost 7 bases, the J end lost 1 base, and 8 bases lay between the germline ends. DNA of the CDR3: TGTGCCAGCAAGCCCGATTCCTACAATGAGCAGTTCTTC. Its protein product is CASKPDSYNEQFF.

The chain has TRBV2 and TRBJ1-6, with unresolved D. This CDR3 is 16 amino acids long. V gave up 7 bases and J gave up 7 bases, with 20 bases separating them. Germline lookup yields CDR1 SNHLY and CDR2 FYNNEI. The CDR3 bases are TGTGCCAGCAAGGAATTCCCGCAGACTAGAAATTCACCCCTCCACTTT. Protein: CASKEFPQTRNSPLHF.

This clone was detected a few times. The gene calls are TRBV5-1 and TRBJ1-2; TRBD1 agrees at 9 bases. Germline V gives CDR1 SGHRS, CDR2 YFSETQ. This CDR3 spans 13 amino acids. The V and J ends lost 6 bases and 6 bases, in that order; junction bases with no gene match: 6. CDR3 DNA sequence: TGCGCCAGCAATCCGGGACAGGGTAATGGCTACACCTTC. Translated, it gives CASNPGQGNGYTF.

The genes are TRBV19 and TRBJ1-2, with no clear D. CDR3 length: 14 residues. Trimming removed 7 bases from V and 0 bases from J, with 12 bases in between. Germline V gene sequence: CDR1 LNHDA, CDR2 SQIVND (reference sequence). CDR3 region: CASKTVASNYGYTF. The CDR3 DNA is TGTGCCAGTAAAACGGTGGCGTCTAACTATGGCTACACCTTC.

The chain couples TRBV18 to TRBJ1-2; tentative D call: TRBD1 (6 bases). In germline, CDR1 is KGHSH, CDR2 LQKENI. This CDR3 has 15 amino acids. Trimming took off 3 bases at V and 8 bases at J, with 19 bases between the two ends. The CDR3 here is CASSPQRQARMGYTF. The CDR3 nucleotides are TGTGCCAGCTCACCTCAAAGACAGGCCCGGATGGGCTACACCTTC.

This clone was observed a single time. The chain employs TRBV3-1 (or the pseudogene TRBV3-2) and TRBJ1-2, with D tentatively TRBD1 (5 bases). The CDR3 spans 15 residues. Deletions cut 5 bases from V and 7 bases from J, with 20 bases between. Germline V CDR1 and CDR2: LGHDT, YNNKEL (reference sequence). This chain's CDR3 is CASSSFNPGRGGYTF. CDR3 DNA: TGTGCCAGCAGCTCCTTCAACCCGGGGAGGGGTGGCTACACCTTC.

The count of this clone is one. The rearrangement links TRBV5-1 to TRBJ1-5, with 7 bases lining up with TRBD1. The CDR3 spans 14 residues. The V gene end was trimmed by 8 bases and the J gene end by 7 bases; junction bases not matched to a gene: 12. Germline loops: CDR1 SGHRS, CDR2 YFSETQ. CDR3 sequence reads: CARAVGDSHQPQHF. DNA of the CDR3: TGCGCCAGAGCAGTGGGGGACAGTCACCAGCCCCAGCATTTT.

The CDR3 bases are TGTGCCAGCAGCCACGGGGGGGGTTACTACTCTGGAAACACCATATATTTT. This sequence encodes CASSHGGGYYSGNTIYF. The V and J genes are TRBV5-4 and TRBJ1-3; perhaps TRBD1 as D (5 bases). The V gene lost 4 bases and the J gene lost 0 bases, with 17 bases spanning the gap. The V gene's germline CDR1 is SGHNT and CDR2 YYREEE (reference sequence). The CDR3 extends over 17 amino acids.

The CDR3 protein is CASSQTGGAGYGGRQPQHF. The CDR3 DNA reads TGTGCCAGTAGTCAGACGGGGGGCGCAGGGTACGGAGGTCGTCAGCCCCAGCATTTT. The chain is built from TRBV19 and TRBJ1-5; D may be TRBD1 (6 bases). CDR1 and CDR2 (germline): LNHDA, SQIVND (reference sequence). The CDR3 covers 19 residues. The V gene lost 5 bases and the J gene lost 6 bases, with 29 bases spanning the gap. The variable domain in full, completed from reference TRBV19 and TRBJ1-5, reads DGGITQSPKYLFRKEGQNVTLSCEQNLNHDAMYWYRQDPGQGLRLIYYSQIVNDFQKGDIAEGYSVSREKKESFPLTVTSAQKNPTAFYLCASSQTGGAGYGGRQPQHFGDGTRLSIL.

V gene TRBV5-4 combines with J gene TRBJ2-5; 10 bases map to TRBD2. The J segment lost 0 bases and the V segment lost 4 bases, leaving 3 bases of the junction unmatched. CDR1 is SGHNT and CDR2 is YYREEE in the germline V gene (reference sequence). The CDR3 loop spans 15 amino acids. CDR3 sequence (DNA): TGTGCCAGCAGCCGGACTAGCGGCTACCAAGAGACCCAGTACTTC. Translated, it gives CASSRTSGYQETQYF.

The chain couples TRBV7-6 to TRBJ2-3; D is undetermined. The length of the CDR3 is 11 residues. Germline V CDR1 and CDR2: SGHVS, FNYEAQ. V was shortened by 6 bases and J by 2 bases, with 3 bases between the two germline ends. CDR3 sequence (DNA): TGTGCCAGCAGACTCACAGATACGCAGTATTTT. This encodes CASRLTDTQYF.

V and J are TRBV3-1 (or the pseudogene TRBV3-2) and TRBJ1-2; D gene unclear. The CDR3 has 14 amino acids. Germline V gives CDR1 LGHDT, CDR2 YNNKEL (reference sequence). Trimming pared 0 bases from V and 7 bases from J, leaving 12 bases between. Here the CDR3 reads CASSQERVSSGYTF. Written as DNA, the CDR3 is TGTGCCAGCAGCCAAGAAAGGGTTTCCTCTGGCTACACCTTC.

V gene TRBV6-1 combines with J gene TRBJ1-5; D gene unclear. The CDR3 length is 13 residues. Trimming took 3 bases from V and 2 from J, leaving 5 bases between them. The V gene's germline CDR1 is MNHNS and CDR2 SASEGT. CDR3 loop: CASSDERNQPQHF. Here the CDR3 DNA reads TGTGCCAGCAGTGATGAGCGCAATCAGCCCCAGCATTTT.

V is TRBV7-3 and J is TRBJ2-2, with D uncertain. The V and J ends lost 4 bases and 2 bases respectively, with 8 bases between them. Germline V gene lookup returns CDR1 SGHTA and CDR2 FQGTGA. The CDR3 runs to 14 residues. CDR3 protein: CASSSGSNTGELFF. DNA of the CDR3: TGTGCCAGCAGCTCGGGTTCAAACACCGGGGAGCTGTTTTTT. The full variable domain, its missing parts supplied by reference TRBV7-3 and TRBJ2-2, is GAGVSQTPSNKVTEKGKYVELRCDPISGHTALYWYRQSLGQGPEFLIYFQGTGAADDSGLPNDRFFAVRPEGSVSTLKIQRTERGDSAVYLCASSSGSNTGELFFGEGSRLTVL.

The rearrangement uses TRBV4-1 and TRBJ2-1, with 10 positions matching TRBD2. Germline loops: CDR1 MGHRA, CDR2 YSYEKL. Trimming took 1 base from V and 0 from J; bases not matched to a gene: 6. The CDR3 consists of 18 residues. The CDR3 DNA is TGCGCCAGCAGCCAAGGGGGATTAGCGGGGGGCTCCTACAATGAGCAGTTCTTC. Translated: CASSQGGLAGGSYNEQFF.

The V and J genes are TRBV6-5 and TRBJ2-7; D unclear. There are 14 residues in the CDR3. V gave up 2 bases and J gave up 1 base, with 9 bases separating them. CDR1 and CDR2 from the germline V gene are MNHEY and SVGAGI. The CDR3 loop is CASSYSRGSYEQYF. The CDR3 DNA sequence: TGTGCCAGCAGTTACAGCCGTGGATCCTACGAGCAGTACTTC.

This sequence joins TRBV30 and TRBJ1-6; no reliable D call. The CDR3 length is 12 residues. Trimming cost V 0 bases and J 9 bases, with 6 bases left between them. CDR1 is GTSNPN and CDR2 is SVGIG in the germline V gene (reference sequence). The CDR3 region is CAWSVGPSPLHF. In DNA form, the CDR3 reads TGTGCCTGGAGTGTAGGGCCTTCACCCCTCCACTTT. The variable domain in full, with the rest retrieved from reference TRBV30 and TRBJ1-6, is SQTIHQWPATLVQPVGSPLSLECTVEGTSNPNLYWYRQAAGRGLQLLFYSVGIGQISSEVPQNLSASRPQDRQFILSSKKLLLSDSGFYLCAWSVGPSPLHFGNGTRLTVT.

This rearrangement joins TRBV2 to TRBJ2-7; 8 nucleotides match TRBD1. The germline V gene has CDR1 SNHLY and CDR2 FYNNEI. Losses at the gene ends were 6 bases for V and 3 bases for J; bases not matched to a gene: 7. This CDR3 region has 14 residues. CDR3 sequence (DNA): TGTGCCAGCAGGGGGGACAGGTATGACTACGAGCAGTACTTC. Residues: CASRGDRYDYEQYF.